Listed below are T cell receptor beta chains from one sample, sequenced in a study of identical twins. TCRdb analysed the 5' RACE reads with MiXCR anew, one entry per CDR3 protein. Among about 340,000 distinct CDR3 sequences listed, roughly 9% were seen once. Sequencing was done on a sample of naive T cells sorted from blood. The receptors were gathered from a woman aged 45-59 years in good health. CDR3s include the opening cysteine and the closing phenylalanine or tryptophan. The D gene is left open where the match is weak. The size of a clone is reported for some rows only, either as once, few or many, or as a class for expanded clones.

DNA: TGCGCCAGCAGCCAAGAGGCCAGGCTTAACTATGGCTACACCTTC
CDR3: CASSQEARLNYGYTF
size: NA
J: TRBJ1-2
length: 15
D: NA
V: TRBV4-1

DNA: TGTGCCAGCGGCCCCCGACTAGGAGATACGCAGTATTTT
CDR3: CASGPRLGDTQYF
size: few
J: TRBJ2-3
length: 13
D: NA
V: TRBV2

DNA: TGTGCCAGCAGCGGCATTGGGGGTAAATTGAGTTCTGGCTACACCTTC
CDR3: CASSGIGGKLSSGYTF
size: few
J: TRBJ1-2
length: 16
D: NA
V: TRBV9

DNA: TGCGCCAGCAGCCATAACCCGGGACAGGGTCCGGGCTACACCTTC
CDR3: CASSHNPGQGPGYTF
size: many
J: TRBJ1-2
length: 15
D: TRBD1
V: TRBV5-1

DNA: TGTGCCAGCACCCCGGGACTAGCGGGAGGGCCCCAAGAGACCCAGTACTTC
CDR3: CASTPGLAGGPQETQYF
size: few
J: TRBJ2-5
length: 17
D: TRBD2
V: TRBV28

DNA: TGTGCCAGCAGCTCCCGGGACGACCAAATACCAGATACGCAGTATTTT
CDR3: CASSSRDDQIPDTQYF
size: NA
J: TRBJ2-3
length: 16
D: NA
V: TRBV7-9

DNA: TGCGCCAGCAGCGTTCCAGGGGGCACAGATACGCAGTATTTT
CDR3: CASSVPGGTDTQYF
size: many
J: TRBJ2-3
length: 14
D: NA
V: TRBV5-1

DNA: TGCGCCAGCAGCCCTTTAGGGACGGGAGGCCGAGGAGATACGCAGTATTTT
CDR3: CASSPLGTGGRGDTQYF
size: few
J: TRBJ2-3
length: 17
D: TRBD2
V: TRBV4-1

DNA: TGTGCCAGCAGTACGGGGACACGAAGCACAGATACGCAGTATTTT
CDR3: CASSTGTRSTDTQYF
size: few
J: TRBJ2-3
length: 15
D: NA
V: TRBV27

DNA: TGTGCCAGAATCGACATAAGGGTGGGCGATGAGCAGTTCTTC
CDR3: CARIDIRVGDEQFF
size: NA
J: TRBJ2-1
length: 14
D: NA
V: TRBV27

DNA: TGTGCCAGCAGGACCGGACAGGGGTTGACCGGGGAGCTGTTTTTT
CDR3: CASRTGQGLTGELFF
size: few
J: TRBJ2-2
length: 15
D: TRBD1
V: TRBV6-1

DNA: TGCGCCAGCAGTCCACCCGGCGGGAGTGTAGATACGCAGTATTTT
CDR3: CASSPPGGSVDTQYF
size: few
J: TRBJ2-3
length: 15
D: TRBD2
V: TRBV4-1

DNA: TGCAGCGCTAAGACAGGAACTAGCACAGATACGCAGTATTTT
CDR3: CSAKTGTSTDTQYF
size: NA
J: TRBJ2-3
length: 14
D: NA
V: TRBV29-1

DNA: TGTGCTAGTGGTTTGGTACCGCCGTCCAATGAGCAGTTCTTC
CDR3: CASGLVPPSNEQFF
size: NA
J: TRBJ2-1
length: 14
D: NA
V: TRBV12-5

DNA: TGTGCCAGCAGCGTCGACAGAGCAACTAATGAAAAACTGTTTTTT
CDR3: CASSVDRATNEKLFF
size: many
J: TRBJ1-4
length: 15
D: NA
V: TRBV9

DNA: TGTGCCAGCTCTCCTAGCCCCAAAGAGACCCAGTACTTC
CDR3: CASSPSPKETQYF
size: few
J: TRBJ2-5
length: 13
D: NA
V: TRBV3-1

DNA: TGCAGTGCTAGTGAGGGGGGCACTGAAGCTTTCTTT
CDR3: CSASEGGTEAFF
size: many
J: TRBJ1-1
length: 12
D: NA
V: TRBV20-1

DNA: TGTGCCAGCAGCTTACAGGGGGGGATCGAGACCCAGTACTTC
CDR3: CASSLQGGIETQYF
size: NA
J: TRBJ2-5
length: 14
D: NA
V: TRBV7-9

DNA: TGTGCCAGCAGCTTGGGGCCACTGAACACTGAAGCTTTCTTT
CDR3: CASSLGPLNTEAFF
size: many
J: TRBJ1-1
length: 14
D: NA
V: TRBV5-4

DNA: TGCGCCAGCAGCCATCTAGCGGGAGAATTATACGAGCAGTACTTC
CDR3: CASSHLAGELYEQYF
size: many
J: TRBJ2-7
length: 15
D: TRBD2
V: TRBV4-1

DNA: TGTGCCAGCAGTCTGAGCGGGAGTACCAATGAGCAGTTCTTC
CDR3: CASSLSGSTNEQFF
size: few
J: TRBJ2-1
length: 14
D: TRBD2
V: TRBV6-4

DNA: TGTGCCAGCAGTTTGGTGGGGATTCGCAATGAGCAGTTCTTC
CDR3: CASSLVGIRNEQFF
size: NA
J: TRBJ2-1
length: 14
D: NA
V: TRBV27

DNA: TGCGCCAGCAGCCCCCAAGCTAACACTGAAGCTTTCTTT
CDR3: CASSPQANTEAFF
size: many
J: TRBJ1-1
length: 13
D: NA
V: TRBV5-1

DNA: TGCGCCAGCAGCCAAGTGGTGGTGGCCAAAAACATTCAGTACTTC
CDR3: CASSQVVVAKNIQYF
size: NA
J: TRBJ2-4
length: 15
D: NA
V: TRBV4-1

DNA: TGTGCCAGCTCACCATCTACAGGAACTGCAACTAATGAAAAACTGTTTTTT
CDR3: CASSPSTGTATNEKLFF
size: few
J: TRBJ1-4
length: 17
D: NA
V: TRBV18

DNA: TGCAGCGTCGTACCCGGGACGGGGTTTTCCTACGAGCAGTACTTC
CDR3: CSVVPGTGFSYEQYF
size: many
J: TRBJ2-7
length: 15
D: NA
V: TRBV29-1

DNA: TGCGCCAGCAGCCAAACAGGGGAATCCTACGAGCAGTACTTC
CDR3: CASSQTGESYEQYF
size: few
J: TRBJ2-7
length: 14
D: TRBD1
V: TRBV4-1

DNA: TGTGCCAGCAGTTTTAGAGGGGTCCCGTTCTTT
CDR3: CASSFRGVPFF
size: few
J: TRBJ2-1
length: 11
D: NA
V: TRBV12-3/TRBV12-4

DNA: TGCGCCAGCAGCGCGGACAGCTCTGGAAACACCATATATTTT
CDR3: CASSADSSGNTIYF
size: many
J: TRBJ1-3
length: 14
D: NA
V: TRBV5-1

DNA: TGTGCCAGCAGCTTAGCAGGGGGCCAGCCCCAGCATTTT
CDR3: CASSLAGGQPQHF
size: many
J: TRBJ1-5
length: 13
D: TRBD1
V: TRBV11-2

DNA: TGCGCCAGCAGCTTAACCTTAGCCAAAAACATTCAGTACTTC
CDR3: CASSLTLAKNIQYF
size: NA
J: TRBJ2-4
length: 14
D: NA
V: TRBV5-1

DNA: TGTGCCAGCAGCCGGGAGACAGGAATTATGAACACTGAAGCTTTCTTT
CDR3: CASSRETGIMNTEAFF
size: NA
J: TRBJ1-1
length: 16
D: NA
V: TRBV3-1

DNA: TGTGCCAGCCATCCCGCGAGGAACGGACGGTTCTTC
CDR3: CASHPARNGRFF
size: few
J: TRBJ2-1
length: 12
D: NA
V: TRBV12-3/TRBV12-4

DNA: TGTGCCACCAGTGTACTTGGAAGGGGACATGAGCAGTTCTTC
CDR3: CATSVLGRGHEQFF
size: NA
J: TRBJ2-1
length: 14
D: NA
V: TRBV24-1

DNA: TGCGCCAGCAGCCAAGAGGTCGTCCGACCCACCTATGGCTACACCTTC
CDR3: CASSQEVVRPTYGYTF
size: NA
J: TRBJ1-2
length: 16
D: NA
V: TRBV4-1

DNA: TGCGCCAGCAGCCAAGATAGGGATTACAATGAGCAGTTCTTC
CDR3: CASSQDRDYNEQFF
size: many
J: TRBJ2-1
length: 14
D: NA
V: TRBV4-1

DNA: TGCGCCAGCAGCTCTCTAGCGGGAGTACGAGAGACCCAGTACTTC
CDR3: CASSSLAGVRETQYF
size: few
J: TRBJ2-5
length: 15
D: TRBD2
V: TRBV5-1

DNA: TGTGCCTGGAGTAGGGGGCCAGGCGAGCAGTACTTC
CDR3: CAWSRGPGEQYF
size: NA
J: TRBJ2-7
length: 12
D: TRBD1
V: TRBV30

DNA: TGTGCCACCCTTCTGGACCACACAGATACGCAGTATTTT
CDR3: CATLLDHTDTQYF
size: few
J: TRBJ2-3
length: 13
D: NA
V: TRBV6-6

DNA: TGTGCCAGCAGTGGTCTAGCGGGAGGGCAAGAGACCCAGTACTTC
CDR3: CASSGLAGGQETQYF
size: many
J: TRBJ2-5
length: 15
D: TRBD2
V: TRBV27

DNA: TGTGCCAGCAGCTTAGAAGGACTAGCGGGGAAAGAGACCCAGTACTTC
CDR3: CASSLEGLAGKETQYF
size: NA
J: TRBJ2-5
length: 16
D: TRBD2
V: TRBV7-2

DNA: TGCGCCAGCAGCTTGGAGTCTAGCGTCTTCAATGAGCAGTTCTTC
CDR3: CASSLESSVFNEQFF
size: many
J: TRBJ2-1
length: 15
D: NA
V: TRBV5-1

DNA: TGTGCCACCAGTGATTTGAATAACGAGCAGTACTTC
CDR3: CATSDLNNEQYF
size: NA
J: TRBJ2-7
length: 12
D: NA
V: TRBV24-1

DNA: TGCGCCAGCAGCAGCAACAGGGGAGGCATCGACACCGGGGAGCTGTTTTTT
CDR3: CASSSNRGGIDTGELFF
size: few
J: TRBJ2-2
length: 17
D: NA
V: TRBV5-1

DNA: TGTGCCAGCTCCCTGACAGAGAAGAACATTCAGTACTTC
CDR3: CASSLTEKNIQYF
size: few
J: TRBJ2-4
length: 13
D: NA
V: TRBV18

DNA: TGTGCCAGCAGCACTCGACTAGCGGGAGGGCCCACCGGGGAGCTGTTTTTT
CDR3: CASSTRLAGGPTGELFF
size: many
J: TRBJ2-2
length: 17
D: TRBD2
V: TRBV5-5

DNA: TGTGCCAGCAGCATGGGATATAGCAATCAGCCCCAGCATTTT
CDR3: CASSMGYSNQPQHF
size: NA
J: TRBJ1-5
length: 14
D: NA
V: TRBV12-3/TRBV12-4

DNA: TGTGCCAGCAGCTTTACCCGGGGGCCCCACGAGCAGTACTTC
CDR3: CASSFTRGPHEQYF
size: few
J: TRBJ2-7
length: 14
D: NA
V: TRBV5-5

DNA: TGTGCCAGCAGTGACTTTCTACAGGGGCAAGAGACCCAGTACTTC
CDR3: CASSDFLQGQETQYF
size: few
J: TRBJ2-5
length: 15
D: TRBD1
V: TRBV2

DNA: TGTGCCAGCAGCTTGATGTTGCAGGCAACTGGAAACACCATATATTTT
CDR3: CASSLMLQATGNTIYF
size: few
J: TRBJ1-3
length: 16
D: NA
V: TRBV5-5

DNA: TGCAGCGTCTCCTATGGCACAGGGGGCGCGGAGACCCAGTACTTC
CDR3: CSVSYGTGGAETQYF
size: many
J: TRBJ2-5
length: 15
D: TRBD1
V: TRBV29-1

DNA: TGTGCCAGCAGTTTGCCCCACACTGAAGCTTTCTTT
CDR3: CASSLPHTEAFF
size: many
J: TRBJ1-1
length: 12
D: NA
V: TRBV28

DNA: TGTGCCAGCAGCTTAGAACAGGGGGGCAATGAGCAGTTCTTC
CDR3: CASSLEQGGNEQFF
size: many
J: TRBJ2-1
length: 14
D: TRBD1
V: TRBV11-2

DNA: TGTGCCAGCAGCCCAATCCCGGGACAGAGAAATTCACCCCTCCACTTT
CDR3: CASSPIPGQRNSPLHF
size: few
J: TRBJ1-6
length: 16
D: TRBD1
V: TRBV3-1

DNA: TGTGCCAGCAGCCGGGGGCTAGGGGGCACAGATACGCAGTATTTT
CDR3: CASSRGLGGTDTQYF
size: NA
J: TRBJ2-3
length: 15
D: NA
V: TRBV4-2

DNA: TGTGCCAGCAGTGAGAGAGTGAGGGTCAGAGATACGCAGTATTTT
CDR3: CASSERVRVRDTQYF
size: few
J: TRBJ2-3
length: 15
D: NA
V: TRBV2

DNA: TGCGCCAGCAGCTTTAGGACGGAGGGGGACGAGCAGTACTTC
CDR3: CASSFRTEGDEQYF
size: many
J: TRBJ2-7
length: 14
D: NA
V: TRBV5-1

DNA: TGCAGCGTTGAAGGGGCGTTCAATGAGCAGTTCTTC
CDR3: CSVEGAFNEQFF
size: NA
J: TRBJ2-1
length: 12
D: NA
V: TRBV29-1

DNA: TGTGCCAGCAAGCTAGCGGGAGCTCCCACAGATACGCAGTATTTT
CDR3: CASKLAGAPTDTQYF
size: once
J: TRBJ2-3
length: 15
D: TRBD2
V: TRBV2

DNA: TGCGCCAGCAGCTGGGGCCCTAGCAATCAGCCCCAGCATTTT
CDR3: CASSWGPSNQPQHF
size: few
J: TRBJ1-5
length: 14
D: NA
V: TRBV5-1